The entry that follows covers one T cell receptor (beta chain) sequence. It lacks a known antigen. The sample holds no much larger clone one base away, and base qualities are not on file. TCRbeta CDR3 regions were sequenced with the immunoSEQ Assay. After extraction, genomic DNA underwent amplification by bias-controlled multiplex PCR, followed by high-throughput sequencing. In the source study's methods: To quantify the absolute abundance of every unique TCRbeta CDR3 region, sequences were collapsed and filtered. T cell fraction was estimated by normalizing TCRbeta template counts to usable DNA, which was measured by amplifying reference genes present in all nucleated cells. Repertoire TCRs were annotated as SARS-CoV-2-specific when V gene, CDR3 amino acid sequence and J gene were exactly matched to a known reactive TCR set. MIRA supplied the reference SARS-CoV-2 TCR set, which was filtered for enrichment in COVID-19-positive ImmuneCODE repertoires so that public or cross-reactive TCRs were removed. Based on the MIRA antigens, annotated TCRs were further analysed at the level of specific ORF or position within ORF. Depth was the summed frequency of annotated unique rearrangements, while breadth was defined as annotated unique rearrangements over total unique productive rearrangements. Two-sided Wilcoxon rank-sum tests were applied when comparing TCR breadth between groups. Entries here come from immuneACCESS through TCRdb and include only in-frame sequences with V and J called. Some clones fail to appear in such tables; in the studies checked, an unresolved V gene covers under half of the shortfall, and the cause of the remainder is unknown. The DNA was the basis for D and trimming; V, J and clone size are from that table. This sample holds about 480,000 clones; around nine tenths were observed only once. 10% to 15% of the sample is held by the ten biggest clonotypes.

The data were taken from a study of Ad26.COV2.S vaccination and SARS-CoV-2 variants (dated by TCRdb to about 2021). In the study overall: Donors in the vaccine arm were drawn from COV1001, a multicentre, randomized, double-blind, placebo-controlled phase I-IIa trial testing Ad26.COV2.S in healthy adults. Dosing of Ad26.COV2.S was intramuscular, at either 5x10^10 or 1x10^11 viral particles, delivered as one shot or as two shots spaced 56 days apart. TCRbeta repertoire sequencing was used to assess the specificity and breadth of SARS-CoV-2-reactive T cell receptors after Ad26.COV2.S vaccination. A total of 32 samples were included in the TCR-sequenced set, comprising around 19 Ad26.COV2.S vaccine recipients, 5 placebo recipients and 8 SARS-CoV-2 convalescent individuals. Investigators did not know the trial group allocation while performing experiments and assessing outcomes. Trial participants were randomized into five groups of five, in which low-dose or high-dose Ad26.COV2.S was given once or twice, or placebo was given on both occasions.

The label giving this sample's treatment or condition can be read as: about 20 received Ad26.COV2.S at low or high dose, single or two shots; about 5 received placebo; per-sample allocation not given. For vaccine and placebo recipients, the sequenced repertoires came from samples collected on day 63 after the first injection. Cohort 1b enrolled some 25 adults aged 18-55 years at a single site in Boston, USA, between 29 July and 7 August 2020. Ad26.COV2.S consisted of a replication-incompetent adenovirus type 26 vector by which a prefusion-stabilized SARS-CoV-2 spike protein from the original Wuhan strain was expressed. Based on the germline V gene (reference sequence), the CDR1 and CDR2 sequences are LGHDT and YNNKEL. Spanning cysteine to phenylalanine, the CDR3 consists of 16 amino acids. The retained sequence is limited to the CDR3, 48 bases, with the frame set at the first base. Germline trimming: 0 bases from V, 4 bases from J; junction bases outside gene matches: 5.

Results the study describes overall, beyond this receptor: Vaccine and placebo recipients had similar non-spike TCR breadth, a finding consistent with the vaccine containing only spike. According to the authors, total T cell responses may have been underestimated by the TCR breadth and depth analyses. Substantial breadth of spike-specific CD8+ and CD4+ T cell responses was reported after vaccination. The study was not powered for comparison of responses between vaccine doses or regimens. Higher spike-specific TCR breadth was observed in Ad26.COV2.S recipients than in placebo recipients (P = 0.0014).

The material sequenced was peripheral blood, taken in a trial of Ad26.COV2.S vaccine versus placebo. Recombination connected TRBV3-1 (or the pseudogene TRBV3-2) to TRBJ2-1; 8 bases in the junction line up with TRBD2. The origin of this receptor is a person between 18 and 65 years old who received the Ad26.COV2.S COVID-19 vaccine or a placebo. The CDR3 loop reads CASSQDRSGSYNEQFF. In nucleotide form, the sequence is TGTGCCAGCAGCCAAGATCGGAGCGGGAGTTACAATGAGCAGTTCTTC.